This TCR beta chain was sequenced for a study of lymphopenia after photon versus proton radiotherapy. Findings and limits, study-wide: After the lymphocyte nadir, photon-treated repertoires showed oligoclonal expansion, especially of CD8+ Temra cells. Proton therapy kept repertoires fairly stable, unlike photons, which gained effector/memory cells.

The V and J ends lost 4 bases and 0 bases respectively, with 10 bases between them. This CDR3 has 15 amino acids. CDR1 and CDR2 from the germline V gene are LGHNA and YNFKEQ. Worth noting for this clone: Antigen specificity is unknown.

Sequencing was performed with immunoSEQ multiplex PCR; in TCRdb, only in-frame clones are kept and a portion is missing. The data hold tens of thousands of clones, with approximately 83% observed a single time. This TCR was recovered from a man in his forties or fifties with gastric cancer. Sequencing used peripheral blood, obtained from a patient treated with photon-based radiotherapy. V usage is TRBV4-2 and J usage is TRBJ1-3; D gene uncertain. The CDR3 DNA follows: TGTGCCAGCAGCCCTGAACCGTACTCTGGAAACACCATATATTTT. Protein sequence: CASSPEPYSGNTIYF.